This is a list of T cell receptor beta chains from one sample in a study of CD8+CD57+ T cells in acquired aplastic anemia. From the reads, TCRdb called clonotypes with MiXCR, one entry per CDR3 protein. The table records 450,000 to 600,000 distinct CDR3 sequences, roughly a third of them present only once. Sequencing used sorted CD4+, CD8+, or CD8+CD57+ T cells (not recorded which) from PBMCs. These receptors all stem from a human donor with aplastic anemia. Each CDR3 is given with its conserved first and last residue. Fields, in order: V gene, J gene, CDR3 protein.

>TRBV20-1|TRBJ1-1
CSASNRGEGETEAFF
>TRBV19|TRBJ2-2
CASSRQGRTGELFF
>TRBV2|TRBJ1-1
CASSEGQDTLERAFF
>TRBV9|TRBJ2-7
CASSGTWAAGPKSPQYF
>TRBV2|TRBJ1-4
CASGLEGADEKLFF
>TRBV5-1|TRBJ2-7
CASSLYGMPNPYEQYF
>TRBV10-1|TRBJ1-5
CARVPGQGSNQPQHF
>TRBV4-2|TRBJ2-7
CASSQGPIAGVGYEQYF
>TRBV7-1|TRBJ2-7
CASSSDTRPSYEQYF
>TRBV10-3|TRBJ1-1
CAISASDRVNTEAFF
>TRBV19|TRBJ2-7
CASSQTPYEQYF
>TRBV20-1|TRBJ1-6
CSARDRGNSPLHF
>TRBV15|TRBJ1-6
CATGQGDNSPLHF
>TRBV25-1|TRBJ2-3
CASSLAEGSDTQYF
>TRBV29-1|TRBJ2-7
CSVEVTGDEQYF
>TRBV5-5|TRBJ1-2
CASSFEVSRGYTF
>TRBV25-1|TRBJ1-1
CASRRTMGAFF
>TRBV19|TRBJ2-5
CASSPGGVNQETQYF
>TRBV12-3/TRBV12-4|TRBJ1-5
CASSLASGNNQPRHF
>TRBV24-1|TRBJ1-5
CATRSQPQHF
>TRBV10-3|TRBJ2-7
CAIRGYEQYF
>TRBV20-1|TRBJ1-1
CSTTGTGATEAFF
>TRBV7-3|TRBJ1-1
CASSLITIQSSEAFF
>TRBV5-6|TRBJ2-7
CASSQVSGYEQYF
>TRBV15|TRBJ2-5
CATSRGAPFSNQPQYF
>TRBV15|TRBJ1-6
CATSRDRASPLHF
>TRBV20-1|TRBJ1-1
CSARDRGGNTEAFF
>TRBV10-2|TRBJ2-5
CASSFPLQGEETQYF
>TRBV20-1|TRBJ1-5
CSASLPPSLISNQPQHF
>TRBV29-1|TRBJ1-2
CSVEGPQGTGYTF
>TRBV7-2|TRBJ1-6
CASSFNLQSPLHF
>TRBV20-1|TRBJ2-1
CSARFDGLAGVVWSYNEQFF
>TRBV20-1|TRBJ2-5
CSASLAGRWETQYF
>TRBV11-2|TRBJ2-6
CASSSGQGMAGANVLTF
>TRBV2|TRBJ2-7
CASTYYTYEQYF
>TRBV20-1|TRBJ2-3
CSAPRLRTDTQYF
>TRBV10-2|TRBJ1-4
CASSSWEGGDEKLFF
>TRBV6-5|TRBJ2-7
CASSYGSKQASYEQYF
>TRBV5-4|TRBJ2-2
CASSLAYRDSSTGELFF
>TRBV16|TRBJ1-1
CASNQQGQGDTEAFF
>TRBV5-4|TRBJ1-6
CASSVESSAGAGSPLHF
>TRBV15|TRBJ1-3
CAASRGPGNTIYF
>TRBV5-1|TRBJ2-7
CASSLATGYEQYF
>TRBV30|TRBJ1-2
CAWMPLGQGARGYTF
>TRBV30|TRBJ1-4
CAWSVQGGRTNEKLFF
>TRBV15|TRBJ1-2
CATENPGQGANGYTF
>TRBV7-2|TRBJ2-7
CASSPGLSYEQYF
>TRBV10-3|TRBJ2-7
CASSREVMPSYEQYF
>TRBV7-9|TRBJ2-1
CASSLVSGRLDEQFF
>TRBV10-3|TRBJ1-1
CATHRNTGAFF